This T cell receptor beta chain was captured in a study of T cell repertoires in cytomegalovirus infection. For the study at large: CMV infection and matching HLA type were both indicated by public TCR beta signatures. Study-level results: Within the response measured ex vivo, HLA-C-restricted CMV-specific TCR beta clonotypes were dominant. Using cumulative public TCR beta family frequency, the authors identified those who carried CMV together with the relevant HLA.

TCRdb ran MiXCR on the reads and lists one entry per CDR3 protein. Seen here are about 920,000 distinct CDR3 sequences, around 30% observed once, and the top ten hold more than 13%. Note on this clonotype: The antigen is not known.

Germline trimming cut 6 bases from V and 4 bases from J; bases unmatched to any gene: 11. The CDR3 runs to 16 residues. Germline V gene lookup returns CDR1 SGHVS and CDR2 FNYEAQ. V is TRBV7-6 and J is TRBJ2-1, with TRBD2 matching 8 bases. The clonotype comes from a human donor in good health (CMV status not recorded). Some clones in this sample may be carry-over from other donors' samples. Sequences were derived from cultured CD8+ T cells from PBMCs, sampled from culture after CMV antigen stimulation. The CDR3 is CASSHFTGGRYNEQFF. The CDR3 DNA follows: TGTGCCAGCAGTCATTTTACGGGGGGGCGTTACAATGAGCAGTTCTTC.